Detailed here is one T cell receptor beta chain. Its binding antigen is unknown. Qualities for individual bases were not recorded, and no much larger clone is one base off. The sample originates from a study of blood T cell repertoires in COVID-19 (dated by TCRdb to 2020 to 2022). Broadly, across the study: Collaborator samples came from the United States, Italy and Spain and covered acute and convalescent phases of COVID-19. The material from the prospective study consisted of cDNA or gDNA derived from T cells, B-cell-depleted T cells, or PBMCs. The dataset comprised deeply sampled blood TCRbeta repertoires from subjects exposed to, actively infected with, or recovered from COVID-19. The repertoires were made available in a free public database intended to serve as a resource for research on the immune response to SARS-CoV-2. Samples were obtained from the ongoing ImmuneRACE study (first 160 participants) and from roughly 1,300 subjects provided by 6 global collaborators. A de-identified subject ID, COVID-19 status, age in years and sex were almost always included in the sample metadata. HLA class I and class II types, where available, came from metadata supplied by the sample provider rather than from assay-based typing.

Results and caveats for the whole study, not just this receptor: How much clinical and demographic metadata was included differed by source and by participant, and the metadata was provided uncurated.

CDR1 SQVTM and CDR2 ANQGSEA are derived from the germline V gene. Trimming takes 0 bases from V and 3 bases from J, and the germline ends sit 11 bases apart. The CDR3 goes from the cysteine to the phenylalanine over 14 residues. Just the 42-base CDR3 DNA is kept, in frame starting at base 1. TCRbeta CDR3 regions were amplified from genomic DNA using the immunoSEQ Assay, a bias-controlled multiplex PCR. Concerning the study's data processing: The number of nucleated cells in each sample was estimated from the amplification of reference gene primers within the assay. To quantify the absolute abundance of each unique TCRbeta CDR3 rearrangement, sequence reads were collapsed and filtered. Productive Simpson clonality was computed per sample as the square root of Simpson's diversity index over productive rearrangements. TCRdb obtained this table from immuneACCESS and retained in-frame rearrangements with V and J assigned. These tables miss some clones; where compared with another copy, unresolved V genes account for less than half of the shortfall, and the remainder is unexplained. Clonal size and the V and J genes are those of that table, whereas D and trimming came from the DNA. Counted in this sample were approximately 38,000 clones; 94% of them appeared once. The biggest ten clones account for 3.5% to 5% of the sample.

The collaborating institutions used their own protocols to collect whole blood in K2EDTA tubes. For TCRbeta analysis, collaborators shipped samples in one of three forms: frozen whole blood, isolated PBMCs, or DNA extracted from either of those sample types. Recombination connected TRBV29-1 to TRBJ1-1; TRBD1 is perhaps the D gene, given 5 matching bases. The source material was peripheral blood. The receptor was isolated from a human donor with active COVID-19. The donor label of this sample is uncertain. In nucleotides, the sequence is TGCAGCGTTGAAGAGCAGGGCGGTTACACTGAAGCTTTCTTT. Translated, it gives CSVEEQGGYTEAFF.